This T cell receptor beta chain was sequenced during a study of Ad26.COV2.S vaccination and SARS-CoV-2 variants. Sequencing used immunoSEQ multiplex PCR; TCRdb keeps in-frame clones, though not all of them. The sample has about 350,000 clones, roughly 90% seen once. CDR1 and CDR2 from the germline V gene are ENHRY and SYGVKD. Trimming pared 5 bases from V and 5 bases from J, leaving 13 bases between. The CDR3 runs to 13 residues. Indicated treatment: roughly 18 received Ad26.COV2.S at low or high dose, single or two shots; 5 received placebo; per-sample allocation not given. Sampling was done on day 63 after the first vaccine or placebo injection. The donor's status was that of an adult aged 18-55 years in Boston. The vaccine delivered Wuhan-strain SARS-CoV-2 spike through an Ad26 vector.

The chain combines TRBV10-3 with TRBJ2-7; D is ambiguous. This sample comprised peripheral blood, obtained in a trial of Ad26.COV2.S vaccine versus placebo. The sequence was obtained from a person aged 18-65 years who received the Ad26.COV2.S COVID-19 vaccine or a placebo. CDR3: CAISNGPRHEQYF. For the CDR3, the DNA is TGTGCCATCAGTAACGGGCCTCGCCACGAGCAGTACTTC.